This T cell receptor beta chain was captured by sequencing in a study of cytomegalovirus exposure and HLA in healthy donors. Study results and caveats: Later on, a genetic analysis was performed. It linked a missense variant in DCLRE1C with V- and J-gene trimming of TCR beta.

In the PCR, 60 Vbeta and 13 Jbeta primers were used. Some clones are missing from TCRdb's copy, which holds only in-frame ones; the method was immunoSEQ multiplex PCR. The data show around 150,000 clones, with roughly 79% seen just once and about 1.7% held by the top ten. About this clone itself: Its antigen is currently unknown.

The CDR3 totals 14 residues. Germline assignment: CDR1 SGHRS and CDR2 YFSETQ. V was shortened by 4 bases and J by 0 bases, with 8 bases between the two germline ends. Sequencing was performed on PBMCs. The genes are TRBV5-1 and TRBJ1-3, with unresolved D. The origin of this receptor is a woman aged 25 to 39 in good health and CMV-seronegative. The CDR3, as DNA: TGCGCCAGCAGCGCGACAAGCTCTGGAAACACCATATATTTT. Its translation: CASSATSSGNTIYF.